The clone carrying this TCR beta chain appeared many times. Trimming took 6 bases from V and 4 from J, leaving 12 bases between them. This CDR3 has 13 residues. The entry originates in a study of patients and donors after allogeneic stem cell transplantation. MiXCR was run by TCRdb on the RT-PCR reads, yielding one entry per CDR3 protein. Of approximately 200,000 distinct CDR3 sequences in the sample, less than 50% were seen once. The sequencing input was blood, either unsorted or a sorted T cell fraction (not recorded which). This TCR derives from a human donor who was either an allogeneic HSCT recipient or a stem cell or donor lymphocyte infusion donor (not recorded which). It is not recorded whose cells these are; they may come from a transplant donor. The chain couples TRBV12-3 or TRBV12-4 to TRBJ1-2; weak D call: TRBD1 (6 bases). The CDR3, as DNA: TGTGCCAGCAGCCCGGGACAAGTCTATGGCTACACCTTC. Translating it yields CASSPGQVYGYTF.